These T cell receptor beta chains were read from a single sample in a study of cytomegalovirus exposure and HLA in healthy donors. The table came from immunoSEQ multiplex PCR; TCRdb's copy has only in-frame clones and leaves some out. The table shows 100,000 to 150,000 clones, with around 80% occurring only once. The sequenced material came from PBMCs. All receptors derive from a man aged 50 to 59 in good health and CMV-seronegative. Each CDR3 is given with its conserved first and last residue. A D gene is named only where the DNA matches it firmly. Clone size appears in some rows only: once, few, many, or a class for an expanded clone.

V,J,D,size,DNA,CDR3
TRBV6-5,TRBJ2-1,TRBD1,.,TGTGCCAGCAGCCCCCCGGGACAGGGGAACAATGAGCAGTTCTTC,CASSPPGQGNNEQFF
TRBV6-1,TRBJ2-2,TRBD1,.,TGTGCCAGCGAGGGACAGGGGGCTATTGGCGGGGAGCTGTTTTTT,CASEGQGAIGGELFF
TRBV5-1,TRBJ2-1,TRBD1,.,TGCGCCAGCAGCTTGGTCCAGGGGGCGAACAATGAGCAGTTCTTC,CASSLVQGANNEQFF
TRBV19,TRBJ2-2,TRBD1,.,TGTGCCTGCTGGGACAGGGGAGAAACCGGGGAGCTGTTTTTT,CACWDRGETGELFF
TRBV5-1,TRBJ2-3,.,.,TGCGCCAGCAGCTTGAGGCAGGGAACAGATACGCAGTATTTT,CASSLRQGTDTQYF
TRBV15,TRBJ2-3,TRBD1,.,TGTGCCACCAGCCATGGTGGACAGGGTTCCACAGATACGCAGTATTTT,CATSHGGQGSTDTQYF
TRBV6-4,TRBJ2-1,.,once,TGTGCCACCTCCCCTGGCAGGGACAATGAGCAGTTCTTC,CATSPGRDNEQFF
TRBV5-4,TRBJ1-4,.,.,TGTGCCAGCAGCTTCCCAGGGGCTTCTTGGGAAAAACTGTTTTTT,CASSFPGASWEKLFF
TRBV10-3,TRBJ1-1,.,once,TGTGCCATCAGTGAGTCGGGGGGACGGACTGAAGCTTTCTTT,CAISESGGRTEAFF
TRBV14,TRBJ2-7,.,once,TGTGCCTCCTCCCTGACTCTGTCCTACGAGCAGTACTTC,CASSLTLSYEQYF
TRBV28,TRBJ2-1,.,.,TGTGCCAGCAGTAGTGACTGTTCGTGGTTCTTC,CASSSDCSWFF
TRBV2,TRBJ2-2,.,.,TGTGCCAGCAGGCGGCGAGACACCGGGGAGCTGTTTTTT,CASRRRDTGELFF
TRBV9,TRBJ2-1,.,.,TGTGCCAGCAGCGTCCTCCAATGGGGCTATGAGCAGTTCTTC,CASSVLQWGYEQFF
TRBV19,TRBJ1-1,.,.,TGTGCCAGTAGTAACGCCGGGAACACTGAAGCTTTCTTT,CASSNAGNTEAFF
TRBV10-3,TRBJ1-1,.,.,TGTGCCACTCATAACAGGGCAGAAGCTTTCTTT,CATHNRAEAFF
TRBV6-6,TRBJ2-3,.,.,TGTGCCAGCAGTGGCAGCACAGATACGCAGTATTTT,CASSGSTDTQYF
TRBV7-2,TRBJ2-7,TRBD1,.,TGTGCCAGCAGTCTAGACAGGGGGCCAAACGAGCAGTACTTC,CASSLDRGPNEQYF
TRBV6-1,TRBJ1-5,TRBD1,.,TGTGCCAGCAACCGACAGGGGGCACGGGATCAGCCCCAGCATTTT,CASNRQGARDQPQHF
TRBV27,TRBJ2-7,.,.,TGTGCCAGCAGTTTAGTGCAGGTACCGGTCTACGAGCAGTACTTC,CASSLVQVPVYEQYF
TRBV11-2,TRBJ2-7,.,.,TGTGCCAGCAGCCCCTTCCCCGGGAGCTCCTACGAGCAGTACTTC,CASSPFPGSSYEQYF
TRBV6-1,TRBJ2-1,TRBD2,few,TGTGCCAGCAGTGATTCCGGACTAGCAGAGGAGTTCTTC,CASSDSGLAEEFF
TRBV27,TRBJ2-5,.,.,TGTGCCAGCAGTTTCGGTCGGGAAGAGACCCAGTACTTC,CASSFGREETQYF
TRBV6-5,TRBJ2-3,TRBD2,.,TGTGCCACATTGGGGGGGACAGATACGCAGTATTTT,CATLGGTDTQYF
TRBV6-1,TRBJ2-7,.,.,TGTGCCAGCAGGGAGGCCTACGAGCAGTACTTC,CASREAYEQYF
TRBV9,TRBJ1-5,.,.,TGTGCCAGCAGCATGGGGGGGGTCTATCAGCCCCAGCATTTT,CASSMGGVYQPQHF
TRBV27,TRBJ2-2,.,.,TGTGCCAGCAGCCATCTAGGACATACGAACACCGGGGAGCTGTTTTTT,CASSHLGHTNTGELFF
TRBV15,TRBJ1-4,.,.,TGTGCCACCAGCACCTCCGGAGGATTGACAAATGAAAAACTGTTTTTT,CATSTSGGLTNEKLFF
TRBV4-2,TRBJ1-4,.,.,TGTGCCCGCAGCCATCCCACACAGGGACGGCAAGAAAAACTGTTTTTT,CARSHPTQGRQEKLFF
TRBV7-7,TRBJ2-5,TRBD1,.,TGTGCCAGCAGCCTGGACAGGCAAGAGACCCAGTACTTC,CASSLDRQETQYF
TRBV28,TRBJ2-7,TRBD2,.,TGTGCCAGCAGTTACCTTATTATTCTAGCGGGGGGATCCTACGAGCAGTACTTC,CASSYLIILAGGSYEQYF
TRBV18,TRBJ1-1,TRBD1,once,TGTGCCAGCTCACCTTCCGGACAGGGGGCCGCCTTTGGTGAAGCTTTCTTT,CASSPSGQGAAFGEAFF
TRBV20-1,TRBJ1-2,.,.,TGCAGTGCCCAGGCCCCGGGGGGCTACACCTTC,CSAQAPGGYTF
TRBV6-1,TRBJ1-1,TRBD1,.,TGTGCCAGCAGAATAAAGACAGGGTCCCACACTGAAGCTTTCTTT,CASRIKTGSHTEAFF
TRBV19,TRBJ2-3,.,.,TGTGCCAGTAGTATAGACGGAGATACGCAGTATTTT,CASSIDGDTQYF
TRBV28,TRBJ1-4,.,.,TGTGCCAGCAGTACCGGACACTTCCATGAAAAACTGTTTTTT,CASSTGHFHEKLFF
TRBV27,TRBJ1-1,.,.,TGTGCCAGCAGTTTATCGGCTTGGTCAGATGAAGCTTTCTTT,CASSLSAWSDEAFF
TRBV5-1,TRBJ2-5,.,.,TGCGCCAGCAGCAGATCGGGGGGCCGGGGGGAGACCCAGTACTTC,CASSRSGGRGETQYF
TRBV15,TRBJ1-1,TRBD1,once,TGTGCCACCAGCAGAGATGTATGGGGACAGGGGGAAAGGAACACTGAAGCTTTCTTT,CATSRDVWGQGERNTEAFF
TRBV21-1,TRBJ2-7,.,.,TGTGCCAGCAGCAAAAATAGGAGAACCTACGAGCAGTACTTC,CASSKNRRTYEQYF
TRBV7-3,TRBJ2-2,.,.,TGTGCCAGCAGCTTATTAGGGGCGACCGGGGAGCTGTTTTTT,CASSLLGATGELFF
TRBV28,TRBJ2-2,TRBD1,few,TGTGCCAGCAGCCTGCGGCCGGGACAGGGGATCGGGGAGCTGTTTTTT,CASSLRPGQGIGELFF
TRBV19,TRBJ2-1,.,.,TGTGCCAGTAGTACAAACCCATCGGGACAAGGTGAGCAGTTCTTC,CASSTNPSGQGEQFF
TRBV7-6,TRBJ2-2,.,.,TGTGCCAGCGGGCAGGACACCGGGGAGCTGTTTTTT,CASGQDTGELFF
TRBV10-3,TRBJ2-3,.,.,TGTGCCATCAGTGGGACAGAACCCACAGATACGCAGTATTTT,CAISGTEPTDTQYF
TRBV7-9,TRBJ2-1,TRBD2,.,TGTGCCAGCAGCTTATTACTAGCGGGAGATTTTGAGCAGTTCTTC,CASSLLLAGDFEQFF
TRBV19,TRBJ1-5,.,.,TGTGCCAGTAGTACCCCGCGACCAACAGGGAATCAGCCCCAGCATTTT,CASSTPRPTGNQPQHF
TRBV7-3,TRBJ1-3,TRBD1,.,TGTGCCAGCAGCTTAGACAGGGGATACACCATATATTTT,CASSLDRGYTIYF
TRBV6-5,TRBJ1-2,.,.,TGTGCCAGCAGTTACCAAACAGCCGCTAACTATGGCTACACCTTC,CASSYQTAANYGYTF
TRBV30,TRBJ2-7,TRBD2,.,TGTGCCTGGAAAACGGGGGGGCCTTACGAGCAGTACTTC,CAWKTGGPYEQYF